Below, one T cell receptor beta chain is given with its context. Its specificity is not known. This specimen comes from a study of brain T cells in children with intractable seizures. Study conclusions and caveats: Patients' HCMV serostatus was unknown; virus specificity rests on CDR3 similarity alone.

This CDR3 is built from 11 residues. The germline V and J ends were trimmed by 3 bases and 10 bases, with 9 bases remaining between them. CDR1 LNHDA and CDR2 SQIVND come from the germline V gene (reference sequence). Some clones are missing from TCRdb's copy, which holds only in-frame ones; the method was immunoSEQ multiplex PCR. The data show under 400,000 clones, with 93% seen just once and under 7% held by the top ten. As for time point: blood from clinic visit 5 months post-surgery; TSC patient then seizure free. Only cases whose brain tissue showed the highest T cell transcript signatures were sequenced. Before surgery, patients took at least one anti-epileptic drug.

The V gene is TRBV19, the J gene TRBJ1-1; maybe TRBD1 (5 bases). The material was peripheral blood, obtained about 5 months after surgery. This TCR was recovered from a boy under two years old with tuberous sclerosis and intractable seizures. The CDR3 DNA follows: TGTGCCAGTAGTATTCGGGGCCGAGCTTTCTTT. Translated: CASSIRGRAFF.